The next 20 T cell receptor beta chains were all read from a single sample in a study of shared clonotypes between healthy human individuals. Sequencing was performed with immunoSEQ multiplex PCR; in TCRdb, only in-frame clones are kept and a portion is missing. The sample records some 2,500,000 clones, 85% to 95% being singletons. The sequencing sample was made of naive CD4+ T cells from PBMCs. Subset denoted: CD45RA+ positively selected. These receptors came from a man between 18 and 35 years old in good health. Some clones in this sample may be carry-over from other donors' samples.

As DNA, the CDR3 is TGCGCCAGCAGCTTGGGGACAGGGAGTTCGGGATATGAAAAACTGTTTTTT. The encoded protein is CASSLGTGSSGYEKLFF. V gene TRBV5-1 combines with J gene TRBJ1-4, with 8 bases that match TRBD1. CDR3 length equals 17 residues. V trimming: 0 bases; J trimming: 6 bases; junction bases outside the gene matches: 10. Germline-derived CDR1 and CDR2 are SGHRS and YFSETQ.

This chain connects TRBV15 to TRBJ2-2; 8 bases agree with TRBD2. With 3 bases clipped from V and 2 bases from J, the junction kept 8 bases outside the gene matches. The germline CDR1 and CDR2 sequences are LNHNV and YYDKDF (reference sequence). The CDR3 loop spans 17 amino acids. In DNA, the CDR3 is TGTGCCACCAGCAGGCGGGGAGCGGGAGTCAACACCGGGGAGCTGTTTTTT. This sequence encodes CATSRRGAGVNTGELFF. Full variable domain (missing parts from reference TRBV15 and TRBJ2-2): DAMVIQNPRYQVTQFGKPVTLSCSQTLNHNVMYWYQQKSSQAPKLLFHYYDKDFNNEADTPDNFQSRRPNTSFCFLDIRSPGLGDTAMYLCATSRRGAGVNTGELFFGEGSRLTVL.

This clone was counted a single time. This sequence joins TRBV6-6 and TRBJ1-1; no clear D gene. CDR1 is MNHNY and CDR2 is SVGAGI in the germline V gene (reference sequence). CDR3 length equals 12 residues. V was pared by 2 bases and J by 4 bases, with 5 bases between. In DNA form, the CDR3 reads TGTGCCAGCAGTTACAGCCTCACTGAAGCTTTCTTT. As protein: CASSYSLTEAFF.

CDR3 loop: CALGGKAGELFF. As DNA, the CDR3 is TGTGCACTGGGTGGCAAGGCCGGGGAGCTGTTTTTT. The genes are TRBV30 and TRBJ2-2; D is ambiguous. CDR1 is GTSNPN and CDR2 is SVGIG in the germline V gene (reference sequence). The CDR3 spans 12 residues.

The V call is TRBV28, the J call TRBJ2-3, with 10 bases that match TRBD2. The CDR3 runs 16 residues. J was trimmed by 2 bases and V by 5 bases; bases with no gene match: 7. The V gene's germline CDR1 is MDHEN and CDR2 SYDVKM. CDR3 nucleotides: TGTGCCAGCAGTGCGGGGCTAGCGGGAGACACAGATACGCAGTATTTT. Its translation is CASSAGLAGDTDTQYF. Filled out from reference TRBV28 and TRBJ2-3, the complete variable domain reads DVKVTQSSRYLVKRTGEKVFLECVQDMDHENMFWYRQDPGLGLRLIYFSYDVKMKEKGDIPEGYSVSREKKERFSLILESASTNQTSMYLCASSAGLAGDTDTQYFGPGTRLTVL.

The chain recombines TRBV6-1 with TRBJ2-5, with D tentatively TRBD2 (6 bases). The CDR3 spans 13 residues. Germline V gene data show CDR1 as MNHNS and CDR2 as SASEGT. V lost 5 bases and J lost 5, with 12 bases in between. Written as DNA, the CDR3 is TGTGCCAGCAGTTTCCCCGGAGGGGAGACCCAGTACTTC. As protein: CASSFPGGETQYF.

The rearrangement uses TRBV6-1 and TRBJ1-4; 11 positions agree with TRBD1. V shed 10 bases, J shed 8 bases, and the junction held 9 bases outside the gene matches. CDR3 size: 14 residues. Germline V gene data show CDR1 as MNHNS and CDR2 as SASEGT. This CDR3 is CATRPGTGGEKLFF. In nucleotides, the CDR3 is TGTGCCACCAGACCCGGGACAGGGGGGGAAAAACTGTTTTTT.

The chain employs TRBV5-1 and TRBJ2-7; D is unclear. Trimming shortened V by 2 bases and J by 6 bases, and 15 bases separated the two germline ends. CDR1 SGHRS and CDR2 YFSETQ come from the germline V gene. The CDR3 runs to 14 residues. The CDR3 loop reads CASSFDLEWGEQYF. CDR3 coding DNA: TGCGCCAGCAGCTTTGACCTGGAATGGGGCGAGCAGTACTTC.

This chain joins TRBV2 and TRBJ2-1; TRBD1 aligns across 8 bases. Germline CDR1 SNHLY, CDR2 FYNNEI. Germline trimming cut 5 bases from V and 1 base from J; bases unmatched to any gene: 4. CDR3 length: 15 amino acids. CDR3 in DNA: TGTGCCAGCAGTACGACAGGGGAATCCTACAATGAGCAGTTCTTC. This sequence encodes CASSTTGESYNEQFF.

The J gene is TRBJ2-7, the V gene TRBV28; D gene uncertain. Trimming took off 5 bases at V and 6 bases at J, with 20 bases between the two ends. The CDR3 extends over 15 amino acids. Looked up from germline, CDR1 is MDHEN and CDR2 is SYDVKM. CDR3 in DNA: TGTGCCAGCAGTGATATCCAGAGACCAGGCTCCGAGCAGTACTTC. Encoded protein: CASSDIQRPGSEQYF.

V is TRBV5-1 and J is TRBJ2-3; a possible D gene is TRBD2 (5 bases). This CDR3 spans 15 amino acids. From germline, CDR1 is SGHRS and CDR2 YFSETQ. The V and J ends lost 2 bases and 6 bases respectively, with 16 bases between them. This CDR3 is CASSFGISGGDTQYF. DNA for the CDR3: TGCGCCAGCAGCTTCGGGATCTCGGGTGGGGATACGCAGTATTTT.

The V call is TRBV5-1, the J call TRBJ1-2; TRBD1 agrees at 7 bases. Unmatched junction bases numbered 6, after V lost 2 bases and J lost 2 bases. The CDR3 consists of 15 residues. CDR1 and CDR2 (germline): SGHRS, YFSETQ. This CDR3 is CASSFGIGGNYGYTF. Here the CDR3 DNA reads TGCGCCAGCAGCTTCGGTATAGGGGGCAACTATGGCTACACCTTC.

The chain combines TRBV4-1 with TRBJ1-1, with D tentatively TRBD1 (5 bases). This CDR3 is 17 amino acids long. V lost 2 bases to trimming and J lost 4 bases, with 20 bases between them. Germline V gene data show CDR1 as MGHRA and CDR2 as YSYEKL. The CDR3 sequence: CASSQTKGTYAPTEAFF. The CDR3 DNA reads TGCGCCAGCAGCCAAACAAAGGGGACTTATGCCCCCACTGAAGCTTTCTTT.

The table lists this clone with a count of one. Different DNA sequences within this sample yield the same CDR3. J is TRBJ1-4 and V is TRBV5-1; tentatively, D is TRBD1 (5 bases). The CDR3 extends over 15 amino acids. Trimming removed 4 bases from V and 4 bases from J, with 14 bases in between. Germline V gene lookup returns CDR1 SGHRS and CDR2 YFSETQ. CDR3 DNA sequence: TGCGCCAGCAGCACCTCAGGCGGGGGTAATGAAAAACTGTTTTTT. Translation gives CASSTSGGGNEKLFF.

For the CDR3, the DNA is TGTGCCATCAGTCCCGGGCCTAACTATGGCTACACCTTC. Residues: CAISPGPNYGYTF. V and J are TRBV10-3 and TRBJ1-2; D is ambiguous. The CDR3 loop spans 13 amino acids. Germline CDR1 reads ENHRY; CDR2 reads SYGVKD. The ends were cut back, 5 bases at V and 0 bases at J, with 7 bases in the middle.

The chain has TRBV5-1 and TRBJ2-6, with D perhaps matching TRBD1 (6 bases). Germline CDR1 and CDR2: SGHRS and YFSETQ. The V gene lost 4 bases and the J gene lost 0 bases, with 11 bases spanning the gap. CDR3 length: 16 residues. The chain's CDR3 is CASSLGTISGANVLTF. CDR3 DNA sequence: TGCGCCAGCAGCCTCGGGACAATCTCTGGGGCCAACGTCCTGACTTTC.

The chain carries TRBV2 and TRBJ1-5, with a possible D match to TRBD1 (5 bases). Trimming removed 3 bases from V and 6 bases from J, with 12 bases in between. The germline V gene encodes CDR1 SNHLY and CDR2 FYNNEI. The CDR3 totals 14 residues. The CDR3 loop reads CASSDSTGGQPQHF. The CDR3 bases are TGTGCCAGCAGTGACTCAACGGGGGGTCAGCCCCAGCATTTT.

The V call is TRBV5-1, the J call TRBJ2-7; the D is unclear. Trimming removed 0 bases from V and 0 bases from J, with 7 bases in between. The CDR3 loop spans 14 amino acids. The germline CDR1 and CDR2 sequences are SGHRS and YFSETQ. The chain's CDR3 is CASSLVQDSYEQYF. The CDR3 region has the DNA TGCGCCAGCAGCTTGGTGCAGGACTCCTACGAGCAGTACTTC.

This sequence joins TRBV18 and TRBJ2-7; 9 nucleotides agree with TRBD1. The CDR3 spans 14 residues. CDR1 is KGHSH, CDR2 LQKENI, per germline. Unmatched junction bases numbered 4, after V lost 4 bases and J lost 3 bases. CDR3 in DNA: TGTGCCAGCTCACATGGGACAGGGAGCTACGAGCAGTACTTC. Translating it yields CASSHGTGSYEQYF.

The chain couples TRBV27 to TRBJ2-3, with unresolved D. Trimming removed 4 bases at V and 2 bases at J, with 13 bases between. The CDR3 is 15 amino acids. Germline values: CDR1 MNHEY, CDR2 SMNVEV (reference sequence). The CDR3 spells CASSSAAFSTDTQYF. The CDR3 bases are TGTGCCAGCAGTTCGGCTGCGTTCTCCACAGATACGCAGTATTTT.